Below are 2 T cell receptor beta chains sequenced from a single sample in a study of blood T cell repertoires in COVID-19. TCRdb's copy holds only in-frame clones and misses some; the assay was immunoSEQ multiplex PCR. The table shows a few hundred thousand clones, with 70% to 85% occurring only once. Sequenced: peripheral blood. The receptors shown here come from an elderly man with acute or convalescent COVID-19.

In its sample, this clone was seen a few times. The chain recombines TRBV27 with TRBJ2-3, with 9 bases fitting TRBD2. V lost 0 bases and J lost 3; bases outside the gene matches: 10. Germline V CDR1 and CDR2: MNHEY, SMNVEV (reference sequence). The CDR3 loop spans 18 amino acids. CDR3 protein: CASSLSPRAGGMTDTQYF. In nucleotides, the CDR3 is TGTGCCAGCAGTTTATCCCCCCGAGCGGGGGGTATGACAGATACGCAGTATTTT.

The chain employs TRBV7-2 and TRBJ1-5, with unresolved D. Germline CDR1 SGHTA, CDR2 FQGNSA. The CDR3 loop spans 14 amino acids. The V gene lost 2 bases and the J gene lost 3 bases, with 8 bases spanning the gap. The CDR3 nucleotides read TGTGCCAGCAGCTTACACAGCTCCAATCAGCCCCAGCATTTT. Translating it yields CASSLHSSNQPQHF.